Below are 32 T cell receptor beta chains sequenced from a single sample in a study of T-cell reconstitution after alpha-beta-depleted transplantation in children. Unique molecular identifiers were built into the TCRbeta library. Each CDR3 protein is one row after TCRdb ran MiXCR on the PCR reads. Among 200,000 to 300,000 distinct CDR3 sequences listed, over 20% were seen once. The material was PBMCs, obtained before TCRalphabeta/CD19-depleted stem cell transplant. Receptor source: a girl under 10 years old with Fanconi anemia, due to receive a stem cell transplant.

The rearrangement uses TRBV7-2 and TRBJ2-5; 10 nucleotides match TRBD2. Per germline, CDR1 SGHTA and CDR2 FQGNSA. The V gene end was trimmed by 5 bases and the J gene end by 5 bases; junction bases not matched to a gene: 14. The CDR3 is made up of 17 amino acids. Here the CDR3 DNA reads TGTGCCAGCAGCCCACTCCCGGTTCTAGCGGGAGCCGAGACCCAGTACTTC. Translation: CASSPLPVLAGAETQYF.

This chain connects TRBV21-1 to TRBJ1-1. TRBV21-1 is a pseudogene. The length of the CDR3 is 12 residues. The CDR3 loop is CASGTSNTEAFF. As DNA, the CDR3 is TGTGCCAGCGGCACCTCGAACACTGAAGCTTTCTTT.

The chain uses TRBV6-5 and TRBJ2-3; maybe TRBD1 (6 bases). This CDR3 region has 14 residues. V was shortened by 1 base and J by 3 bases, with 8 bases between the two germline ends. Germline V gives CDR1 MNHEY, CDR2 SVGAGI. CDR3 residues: CASSYYGQTDTQYF. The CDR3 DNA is TGTGCCAGCAGTTACTACGGACAGACAGATACGCAGTATTTT.

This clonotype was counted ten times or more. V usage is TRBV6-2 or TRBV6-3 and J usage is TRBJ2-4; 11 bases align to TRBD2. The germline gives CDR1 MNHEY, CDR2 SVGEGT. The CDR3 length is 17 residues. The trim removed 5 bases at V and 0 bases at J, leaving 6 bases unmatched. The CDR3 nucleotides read TGTGCCAGCAGTCTTACGGGACTAGCGGTAGCCAAAAACATTCAGTACTTC. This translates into CASSLTGLAVAKNIQYF.

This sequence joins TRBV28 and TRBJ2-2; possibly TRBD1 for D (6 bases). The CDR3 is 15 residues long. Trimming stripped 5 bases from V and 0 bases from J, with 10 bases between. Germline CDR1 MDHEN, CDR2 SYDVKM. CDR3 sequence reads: CASSQTGSNTGELFF. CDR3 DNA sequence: TGTGCCAGCAGTCAGACAGGCTCGAACACCGGGGAGCTGTTTTTT.

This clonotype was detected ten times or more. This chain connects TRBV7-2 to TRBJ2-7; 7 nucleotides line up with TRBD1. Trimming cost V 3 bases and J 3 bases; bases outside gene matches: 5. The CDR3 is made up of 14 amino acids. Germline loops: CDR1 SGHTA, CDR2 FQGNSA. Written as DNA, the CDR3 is TGTGCCAGCAGCTTGTTATACAGGGGCTACGAGCAGTACTTC. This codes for CASSLLYRGYEQYF.

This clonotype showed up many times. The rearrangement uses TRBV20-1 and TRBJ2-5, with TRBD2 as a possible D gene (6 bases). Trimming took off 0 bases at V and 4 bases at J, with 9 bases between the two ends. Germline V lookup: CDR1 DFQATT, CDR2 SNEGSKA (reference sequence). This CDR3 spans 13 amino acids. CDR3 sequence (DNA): TGCAGTGCTAGAGATCGGGGGTTAGAGACCCAGTACTTC. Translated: CSARDRGLETQYF.

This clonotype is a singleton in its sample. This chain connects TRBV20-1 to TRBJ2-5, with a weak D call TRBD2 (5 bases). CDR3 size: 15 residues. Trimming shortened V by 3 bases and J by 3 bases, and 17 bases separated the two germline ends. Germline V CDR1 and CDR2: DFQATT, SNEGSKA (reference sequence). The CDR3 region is CSARPLRGPEETQYF. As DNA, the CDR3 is TGCAGTGCTAGGCCGCTTCGCGGGCCCGAAGAGACCCAGTACTTC.

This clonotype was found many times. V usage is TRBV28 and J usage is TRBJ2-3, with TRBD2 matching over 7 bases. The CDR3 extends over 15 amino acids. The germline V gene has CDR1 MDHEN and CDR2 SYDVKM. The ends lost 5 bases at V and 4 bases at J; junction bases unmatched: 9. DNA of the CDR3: TGTGCCAGCAGTCTACAACGGACTAGGGCAGATACGCAGTATTTT. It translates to CASSLQRTRADTQYF. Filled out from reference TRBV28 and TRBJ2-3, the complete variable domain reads DVKVTQSSRYLVKRTGEKVFLECVQDMDHENMFWYRQDPGLGLRLIYFSYDVKMKEKGDIPEGYSVSREKKERFSLILESASTNQTSMYLCASSLQRTRADTQYFGPGTRLTVL.

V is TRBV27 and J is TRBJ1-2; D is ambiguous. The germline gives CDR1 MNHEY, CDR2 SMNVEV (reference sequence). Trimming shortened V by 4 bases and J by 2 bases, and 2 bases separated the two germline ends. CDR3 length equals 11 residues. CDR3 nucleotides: TGTGCCAGCAGTTACAACTATGGCTACACCTTC. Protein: CASSYNYGYTF.

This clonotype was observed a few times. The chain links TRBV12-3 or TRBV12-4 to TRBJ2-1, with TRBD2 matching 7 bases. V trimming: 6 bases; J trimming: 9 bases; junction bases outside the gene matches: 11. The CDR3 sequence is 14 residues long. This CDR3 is CASREGGRGGEQFF. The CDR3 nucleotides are TGTGCCAGCAGAGAAGGAGGGAGGGGTGGTGAGCAGTTCTTC.

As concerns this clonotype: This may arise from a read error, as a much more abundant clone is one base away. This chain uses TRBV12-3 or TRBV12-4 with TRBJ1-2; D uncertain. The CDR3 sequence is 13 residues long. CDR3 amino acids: CASSLGSNDGYTF. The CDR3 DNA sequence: TGTGCCAGCAGTTTAGGGTCTAACGATGGCTACACCTTC.

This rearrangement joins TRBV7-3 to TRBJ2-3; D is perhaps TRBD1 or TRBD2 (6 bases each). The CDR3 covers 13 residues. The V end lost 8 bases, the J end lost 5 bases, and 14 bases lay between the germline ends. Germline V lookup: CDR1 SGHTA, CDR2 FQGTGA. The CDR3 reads CASQQRGEDTQYF. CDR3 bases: TGTGCCAGCCAACAGAGGGGGGAAGATACGCAGTATTTT.

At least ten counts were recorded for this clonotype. CDR3 coding DNA: TGTGCCACCAGCAGAGATAGGGTGCCTGGAAACACCATATATTTT. The encoded protein is CATSRDRVPGNTIYF. This chain connects TRBV15 to TRBJ1-3; D remains unclear. V was cut by 0 bases and J by 2 bases, with 8 bases left in between. This CDR3 region has 15 residues. Per germline, CDR1 LNHNV and CDR2 YYDKDF (reference sequence).

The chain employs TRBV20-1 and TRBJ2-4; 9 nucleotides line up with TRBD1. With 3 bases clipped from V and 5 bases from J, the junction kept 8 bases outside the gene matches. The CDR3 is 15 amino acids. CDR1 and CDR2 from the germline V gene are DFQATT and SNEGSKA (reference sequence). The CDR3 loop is CSASRSGQGENIQYF. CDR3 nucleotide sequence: TGCAGTGCTAGTCGATCGGGACAGGGAGAAAACATTCAGTACTTC.

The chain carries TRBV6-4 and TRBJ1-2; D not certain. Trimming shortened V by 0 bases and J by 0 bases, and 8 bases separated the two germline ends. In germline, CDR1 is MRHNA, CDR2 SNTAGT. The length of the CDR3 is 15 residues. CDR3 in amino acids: CASSDSAEANYGYTF. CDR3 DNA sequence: TGTGCCAGCAGTGACTCGGCAGAGGCTAACTATGGCTACACCTTC.

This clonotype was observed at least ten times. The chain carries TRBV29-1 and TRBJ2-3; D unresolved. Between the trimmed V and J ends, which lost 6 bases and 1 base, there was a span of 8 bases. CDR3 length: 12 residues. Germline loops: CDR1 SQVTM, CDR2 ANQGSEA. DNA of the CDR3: TGCAGCGTAACTACAGGCACAGATACGCAGTATTTT. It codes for CSVTTGTDTQYF.

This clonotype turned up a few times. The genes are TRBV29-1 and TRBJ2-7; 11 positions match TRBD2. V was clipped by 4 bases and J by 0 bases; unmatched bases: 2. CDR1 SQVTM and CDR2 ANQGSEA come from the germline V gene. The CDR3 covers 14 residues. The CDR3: CSVAGLADSYEQYF. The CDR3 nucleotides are TGCAGCGTTGCGGGACTAGCGGACTCCTACGAGCAGTACTTC.

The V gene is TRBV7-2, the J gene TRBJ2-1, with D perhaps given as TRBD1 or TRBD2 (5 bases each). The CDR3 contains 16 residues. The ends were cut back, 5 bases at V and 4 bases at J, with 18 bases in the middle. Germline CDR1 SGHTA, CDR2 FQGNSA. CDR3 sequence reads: CASSPRDAAYYNEQFF. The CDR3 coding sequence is TGTGCCAGCAGCCCCAGGGACGCGGCTTATTACAATGAGCAGTTCTTC.

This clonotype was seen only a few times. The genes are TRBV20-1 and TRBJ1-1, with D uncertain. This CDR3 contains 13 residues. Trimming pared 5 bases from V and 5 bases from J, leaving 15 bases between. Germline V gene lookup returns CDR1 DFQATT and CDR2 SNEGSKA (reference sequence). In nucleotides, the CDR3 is TGCAGTGCTCACCCCGGGCAGGATACTGAAGCTTTCTTT. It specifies CSAHPGQDTEAFF.

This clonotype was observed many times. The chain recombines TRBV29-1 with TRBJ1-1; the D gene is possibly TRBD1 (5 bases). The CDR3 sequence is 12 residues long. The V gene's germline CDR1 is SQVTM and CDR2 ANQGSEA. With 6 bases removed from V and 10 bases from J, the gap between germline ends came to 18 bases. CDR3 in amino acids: CSVGRGNIGAFF. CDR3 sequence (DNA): TGCAGCGTGGGGCGGGGTAACATTGGAGCTTTCTTT.

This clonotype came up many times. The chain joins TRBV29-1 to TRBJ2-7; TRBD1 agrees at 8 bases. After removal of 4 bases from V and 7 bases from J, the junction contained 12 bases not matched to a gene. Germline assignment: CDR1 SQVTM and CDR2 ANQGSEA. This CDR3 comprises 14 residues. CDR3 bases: TGCAGCGTTGCCCCGGGACAGGCGTCTTGGGAGCAGTACTTC. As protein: CSVAPGQASWEQYF.

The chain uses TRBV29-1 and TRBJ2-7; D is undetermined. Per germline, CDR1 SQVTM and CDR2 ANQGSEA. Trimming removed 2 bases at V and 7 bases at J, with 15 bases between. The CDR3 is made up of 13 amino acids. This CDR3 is CSVEKTETGEQYF. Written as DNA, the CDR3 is TGCAGCGTTGAAAAAACAGAGACTGGAGAGCAGTACTTC.

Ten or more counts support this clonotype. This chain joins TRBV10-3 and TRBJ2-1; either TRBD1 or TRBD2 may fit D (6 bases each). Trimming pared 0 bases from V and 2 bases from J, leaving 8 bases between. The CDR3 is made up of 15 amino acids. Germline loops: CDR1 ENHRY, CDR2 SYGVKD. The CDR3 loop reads CAISESRGAYNEQFF. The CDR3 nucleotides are TGTGCCATCAGTGAGTCGAGGGGGGCCTACAATGAGCAGTTCTTC.

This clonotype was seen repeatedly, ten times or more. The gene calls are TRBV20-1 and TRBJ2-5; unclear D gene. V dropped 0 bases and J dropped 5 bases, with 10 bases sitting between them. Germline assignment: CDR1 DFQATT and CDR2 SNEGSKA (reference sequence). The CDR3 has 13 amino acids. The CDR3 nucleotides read TGCAGTGCTAGAGATGGTTCGGCGGAGACCCAGTACTTC. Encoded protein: CSARDGSAETQYF.

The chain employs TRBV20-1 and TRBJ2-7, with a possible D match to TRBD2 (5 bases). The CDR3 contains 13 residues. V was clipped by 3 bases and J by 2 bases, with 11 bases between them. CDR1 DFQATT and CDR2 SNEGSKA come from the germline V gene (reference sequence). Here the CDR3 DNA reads TGCAGTGCTAGGCTAGCCGACACCTACGAGCAGTACTTC. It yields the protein CSARLADTYEQYF.

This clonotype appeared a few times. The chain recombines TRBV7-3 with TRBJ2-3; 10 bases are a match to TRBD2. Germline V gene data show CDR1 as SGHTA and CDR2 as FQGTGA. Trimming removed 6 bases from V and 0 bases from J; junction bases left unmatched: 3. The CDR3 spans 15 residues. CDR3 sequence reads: CASRLAGLSTDTQYF. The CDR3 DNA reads TGTGCCAGCAGACTAGCGGGGCTTAGCACAGATACGCAGTATTTT.

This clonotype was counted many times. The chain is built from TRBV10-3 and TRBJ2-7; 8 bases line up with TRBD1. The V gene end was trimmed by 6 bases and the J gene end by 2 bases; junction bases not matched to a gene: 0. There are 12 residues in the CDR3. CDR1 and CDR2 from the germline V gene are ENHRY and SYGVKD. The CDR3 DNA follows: TGTGCCATCAGACAGGGGGCCTACGAGCAGTACTTC. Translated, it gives CAIRQGAYEQYF.

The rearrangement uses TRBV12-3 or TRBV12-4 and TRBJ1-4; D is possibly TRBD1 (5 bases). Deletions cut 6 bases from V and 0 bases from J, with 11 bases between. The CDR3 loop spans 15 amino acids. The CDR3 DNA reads TGTGCCAGCAGCCTTGAGGGGCCAACTAATGAAAAACTGTTTTTT. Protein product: CASSLEGPTNEKLFF.

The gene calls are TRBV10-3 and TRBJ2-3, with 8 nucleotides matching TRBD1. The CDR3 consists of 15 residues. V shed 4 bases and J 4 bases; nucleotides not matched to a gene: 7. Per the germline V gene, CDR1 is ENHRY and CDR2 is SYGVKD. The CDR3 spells CAISVAGGLADTQYF. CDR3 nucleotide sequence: TGTGCCATCAGTGTGGCAGGGGGCTTGGCAGATACGCAGTATTTT.

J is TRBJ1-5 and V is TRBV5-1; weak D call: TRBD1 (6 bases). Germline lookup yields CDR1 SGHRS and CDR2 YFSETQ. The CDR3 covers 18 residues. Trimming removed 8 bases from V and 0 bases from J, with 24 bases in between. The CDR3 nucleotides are TGCGCCAGATCCCGGGACATCGGGGGACACTATAGCAATCAGCCCCAGCATTTT. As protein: CARSRDIGGHYSNQPQHF.

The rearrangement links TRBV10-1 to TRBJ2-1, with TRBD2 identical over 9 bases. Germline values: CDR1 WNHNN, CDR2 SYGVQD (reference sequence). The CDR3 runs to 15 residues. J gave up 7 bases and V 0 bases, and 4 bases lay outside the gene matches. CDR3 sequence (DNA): TGCGCCAGCAGTGAGTCAATAGCGGGAGTTAATGAGCAGTTCTTC. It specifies CASSESIAGVNEQFF.